A selection of T cell receptor beta chains follows, all from one sample in a study of T cell responses to AZD1222 COVID-19 vaccine. Generated by immunoSEQ multiplex PCR, the TCRdb table keeps only in-frame clones and is missing some. Of roughly 170,000 clones in the sample, about 86% were seen once. Sequenced here: peripheral blood, sampled on day 0 of AZD1222 vaccination. Receptors were obtained from an adult in good health. Both conserved end residues are trimmed from each CDR3. The D gene is left open where the match is weak.

v_gene: TRBV28; d_gene: -; CDR3aa: ASTPAGRSSADTQY
v_gene: TRBV6-5; d_gene: -; CDR3aa: ASTQGSEQY
v_gene: TRBV28; d_gene: TRBD1; CDR3aa: ASRPPQGARGYTDTQY
v_gene: TRBV5-6; d_gene: -; CDR3aa: ASSLARWQGPQETQY
v_gene: TRBV28; d_gene: -; CDR3aa: ASSPHSTNEKLF
v_gene: TRBV5-5; d_gene: -; CDR3aa: ASSLSPTMGEKLF
v_gene: TRBV10-1; d_gene: -; CDR3aa: ASSERARNVEAF
v_gene: TRBV30; d_gene: -; CDR3aa: AWSWGTASRSPLH
v_gene: TRBV6-5; d_gene: TRBD1; CDR3aa: ASSLTGGENQPQH
v_gene: TRBV3-1/TRBV3-2; d_gene: -; CDR3aa: ASSHIQGTVYEQY
v_gene: TRBV15; d_gene: -; CDR3aa: ATSTGSGANVLT
v_gene: TRBV28; d_gene: -; CDR3aa: ASSLRHRPNQPQH
v_gene: TRBV7-6; d_gene: -; CDR3aa: ASSLGGTPRSSYEQY
v_gene: TRBV2; d_gene: TRBD1; CDR3aa: ASRPTGEEQPQH
v_gene: TRBV5-3; d_gene: -; CDR3aa: ARSLFGRHGYT
v_gene: TRBV19; d_gene: -; CDR3aa: ASSIGMGRSPLH
v_gene: TRBV9; d_gene: -; CDR3aa: ASTKGPTNEKLF